Listed here are 32 T cell receptor beta chains from one sample, sequenced in a study of blood T cell repertoires in COVID-19. The table came from immunoSEQ multiplex PCR; TCRdb's copy has only in-frame clones and leaves some out. The sample shows a few hundred thousand clones, more than 75% of them seen only once. The specimen sequenced was PBMCs or T cells enriched from blood (not recorded which). Receptor source: a woman aged 55 to 70 in a cohort exposed to, infected with or recovered from COVID-19 (not recorded which).

V is TRBV29-1 and J is TRBJ1-2; 10 bases align to TRBD1. The J segment lost 4 bases and the V segment lost 2 bases, leaving 10 bases of the junction unmatched. Germline assignment: CDR1 SQVTM and CDR2 ANQGSEA. CDR3 size: 16 residues. CDR3 DNA: TGCAGCGTTGAACCGACGGGACAGGGGATTGGCTATGGCTACACCTTC. It translates to CSVEPTGQGIGYGYTF. The full variable domain, in which reference TRBV29-1 and TRBJ1-2 provide the parts outside the CDR3, is SAVISQKPSRDICQRGTSLTIQCQVDSQVTMMFWYRQQPGQSLTLIATANQGSEATYESGFVIDKFPISRPNLTFSTLTVSNMSPEDSSIYLCSVEPTGQGIGYGYTFGSGTRLTVV.

This chain links TRBV7-9 with TRBJ1-2, with D tentatively TRBD1 (5 bases). Trimming stripped 5 bases from V and 5 bases from J, with 27 bases between. The CDR3 is made up of 18 amino acids. Germline V CDR1 and CDR2: SEHNR, FQNEAQ (reference sequence). The CDR3 sequence: CASSRAGGGVWTAYGYTF. The CDR3 DNA sequence: TGTGCCAGCAGCCGCGCCGGGGGAGGGGTGTGGACCGCATATGGCTACACCTTC. The entire variable domain, with the rest obtained from reference TRBV7-9 and TRBJ1-2, is as follows: DTGVSQNPRHKITKRGQNVTFRCDPISEHNRLYWYRQTLGQGPEFLTYFQNEAQLEKSRLLSDRFSAERPKGSFSTLEIQRTEQGDSAMYLCASSRAGGGVWTAYGYTFGSGTRLTVV.

The chain combines TRBV7-3 with TRBJ2-1; 10 positions agree with TRBD2. The J segment lost 6 bases and the V segment lost 3 bases, leaving 14 bases of the junction unmatched. The length of the CDR3 is 18 residues. Germline V gives CDR1 SGHTA, CDR2 FQGTGA. The CDR3 reads CASSFGASGSYTPNEQFF. CDR3 DNA: TGTGCCAGCAGCTTCGGGGCTAGCGGGAGCTACACCCCCAATGAGCAGTTCTTC.

J is TRBJ2-5 and V is TRBV6-5; TRBD2 might be the D (6 bases). Germline V gives CDR1 MNHEY, CDR2 SVGAGI. This CDR3 comprises 15 residues. With 6 bases removed from V and 1 base from J, the gap between germline ends came to 15 bases. This CDR3 reads CASSAIRGSQETQYF. The CDR3 nucleotides read TGTGCCAGCAGCGCAATACGGGGGTCCCAAGAGACCCAGTACTTC.

Details on this clone: Other DNA sequences in this sample translate to the same CDR3. The gene calls are TRBV7-2 and TRBJ1-5; TRBD1 might be the D (5 bases). The V and J ends lost 0 bases and 1 base respectively, with 7 bases between them. Germline V CDR1 and CDR2: SGHTA, FQGNSA. This CDR3 comprises 15 residues. CDR3 in DNA: TGTGCCAGCAGCTTAGCGGGGGGGAGCAATCAGCCCCAGCATTTT. The encoded protein is CASSLAGGSNQPQHF.

The gene calls are TRBV5-1 and TRBJ1-5; 7 bases are shared with TRBD1. With V trimmed by 2 bases and J by 2 bases, 4 bases remained unmatched. CDR1 is SGHRS and CDR2 is YFSETQ in the germline V gene. CDR3 length: 15 residues. The CDR3 loop reads CASSFEGAGNQPQHF. The CDR3 bases are TGCGCCAGCAGCTTTGAGGGGGCTGGCAATCAGCCCCAGCATTTT. The whole variable domain, filled in from reference TRBV5-1 and TRBJ1-5, reads KAGVTQTPRYLIKTRGQQVTLSCSPISGHRSVSWYQQTPGQGLQFLFEYFSETQRNKGNFPGRFSGRQFSNSRSEMNVSTLELGDSALYLCASSFEGAGNQPQHFGDGTRLSIL.

The chain joins TRBV27 to TRBJ2-3; 9 bases line up with TRBD2. This CDR3 spans 18 amino acids. The V segment lost 3 bases and the J segment 2 bases; nucleotides outside the gene matches: 12. The germline V gene encodes CDR1 MNHEY and CDR2 SMNVEV (reference sequence). In nucleotides, the CDR3 is TGTGCCAGCAGTTTGGGATTAAATAGCGGGAGCCCCACAGATACGCAGTATTTT. Translation gives CASSLGLNSGSPTDTQYF.

The DNA of the CDR3 is TGTGCCATTCGTAGTTTCAACGAGCAGTACTTC. This translates into CAIRSFNEQYF. The chain joins TRBV10-3 to TRBJ2-7, with D unclear. The CDR3 is made up of 11 amino acids. Between the trimmed V and J ends, which lost 9 bases and 5 bases, there was a span of 11 bases. Germline-derived CDR1 and CDR2 are ENHRY and SYGVKD.

This chain links TRBV4-2 with TRBJ2-7; a possible D gene is TRBD2 (7 bases). V was shortened by 1 base and J by 6 bases, with 19 bases between the two germline ends. In germline, CDR1 is LGHNA, CDR2 YNFKEQ. CDR3 length equals 16 residues. CDR3 sequence: CASSQVTLAEGGEQYF. CDR3 sequence (DNA): TGTGCCAGCAGCCAAGTTACCCTAGCGGAAGGGGGCGAGCAGTACTTC.

In this sample, this clone turned up many times. This chain uses TRBV19 with TRBJ1-6; D might be TRBD1 (5 bases). The V and J ends lost 5 bases and 5 bases respectively, with 16 bases between them. Germline-derived CDR1 and CDR2 are LNHDA and SQIVND (reference sequence). The CDR3 consists of 16 residues. This CDR3 reads CASSSGRVLDNSPLHF. DNA for the CDR3: TGTGCCAGTAGTTCCGGCAGGGTACTGGATAATTCACCCCTCCACTTT.

As regards this clone: Other nucleotide sequences in the sample specify the same CDR3. V usage is TRBV7-2 and J usage is TRBJ2-7; TRBD2 matches at 10 bases. From germline, CDR1 is SGHTA and CDR2 FQGNSA. This CDR3 has 14 amino acids. With 5 bases clipped from V and 2 bases from J, the junction kept 3 bases outside the gene matches. In nucleotides, the CDR3 is TGTGCCAGCAGCCCCGGACTAGCGGCCTACGAGCAGTACTTC. This sequence encodes CASSPGLAAYEQYF.

This chain uses TRBV7-2 with TRBJ2-1; D remains unclear. The germline V gene has CDR1 SGHTA and CDR2 FQGNSA. V dropped 4 bases and J dropped 2 bases, with 12 bases sitting between them. The CDR3 is made up of 15 amino acids. In DNA, the CDR3 is TGTGCCAGCAGCTCGGGTCCCCTGACCTACAATGAGCAGTTCTTC. Translated: CASSSGPLTYNEQFF.

The chain joins TRBV7-2 to TRBJ1-1, with D possibly matching TRBD1 (5 bases). The CDR3 runs to 13 residues. Germline V gene sequence: CDR1 SGHTA, CDR2 FQGNSA. V lost 1 base and J 3 bases, leaving 6 bases between the germline ends. DNA for the CDR3: TGTGCCAGCAGCTTAGAGGGGCACACTGAAGCTTTCTTT. It translates to CASSLEGHTEAFF.

The chain recombines TRBV18 with TRBJ2-3; tentative D call: TRBD2 (5 bases). The CDR3 length is 16 residues. Trimming removed 1 base from V and 5 bases from J, with 16 bases in between. Germline V gives CDR1 KGHSH, CDR2 LQKENI. CDR3 sequence: CASSPLGAQQVDTQYF. In nucleotides, the CDR3 is TGTGCCAGCTCACCACTGGGAGCACAGCAGGTAGATACGCAGTATTTT.

This chain connects TRBV10-2 to TRBJ2-2; 14 nucleotides align to TRBD2. CDR1 WSHSY and CDR2 SAAADI come from the germline V gene. The CDR3 consists of 18 residues. V was clipped by 4 bases and J by 5 bases; unmatched bases: 9. The chain's CDR3 is CASSGGPGLAGVTGELFF. The CDR3 DNA is TGCGCCAGCAGTGGGGGCCCGGGACTAGCGGGAGTAACCGGGGAGCTGTTTTTT.

CDR3 sequence (DNA): TGTGCCAGCAGCCAAAAGTGGCTAGCGGGAGGGCAAGAGACCCAGTACTTC. It yields the protein CASSQKWLAGGQETQYF. The V and J genes are TRBV3-1 (or the pseudogene TRBV3-2) and TRBJ2-5; 12 nucleotides line up with TRBD2. Trimming at V came to 2 bases and at J to 2 bases, leaving 6 bases not matched to a gene. There are 17 residues in the CDR3. Germline CDR1 is LGHDT and CDR2 is YNNKEL (reference sequence).

This chain connects TRBV6-5 to TRBJ1-2; D possibly corresponds to TRBD1 (6 bases). Germline loops: CDR1 MNHEY, CDR2 SVGAGI. V shed 6 bases and J shed 2 bases, with 13 bases lying between them. The CDR3 sequence is 14 residues long. The CDR3 DNA sequence: TGTGCCAGCAGACCACGGACAGCAAACTATGGCTACACCTTC. As protein: CASRPRTANYGYTF.

The CDR3 loop reads CSGAGGTDTQYF. Here the CDR3 DNA reads TGCAGCGGAGCGGGGGGCACAGATACGCAGTATTTT. The chain carries TRBV29-1 and TRBJ2-3, with 8 bases that match TRBD2. The CDR3 is made up of 12 amino acids. Germline V gene lookup returns CDR1 SQVTM and CDR2 ANQGSEA. J was trimmed by 1 base and V by 7 bases; bases with no gene match: 1.

The chain carries TRBV3-1 (or the pseudogene TRBV3-2) and TRBJ2-2, with 9 positions matching TRBD1. V lost 7 bases to trimming and J lost 5 bases; unmatched junction nucleotides: 8. Germline CDR1 LGHDT, CDR2 YNNKEL (reference sequence). The CDR3 consists of 15 residues. The CDR3: CASNKDRGVTGELFF. CDR3 coding DNA: TGTGCCAGCAACAAAGACAGGGGGGTAACCGGGGAGCTGTTTTTT.

This clone was recorded once. The chain has TRBV2 and TRBJ2-2; 8 bases are a match to TRBD1. Germline trimming cut 11 bases from V and 3 bases from J; bases unmatched to any gene: 5. CDR1 and CDR2 (germline): SNHLY, FYNNEI. The CDR3 loop spans 13 amino acids. CDR3 nucleotides: TGTGCCGGGCGGACAGGGCACACCGGGGAGCTGTTTTTT. Encoded protein: CAGRTGHTGELFF.

This clone was recorded only once. The chain combines TRBV11-3 with TRBJ1-2, with D tentatively TRBD1 (6 bases). This CDR3 spans 17 amino acids. V lost 2 bases to trimming and J lost 2 bases, with 18 bases between them. CDR1 and CDR2 (germline): SGHNT, YENEEA. The CDR3 loop is CASSLSPTGLRNYGYTF. The CDR3 nucleotides read TGTGCCAGCAGCTTAAGTCCGACAGGCCTAAGGAACTATGGCTACACCTTC.

The chain joins TRBV9 to TRBJ2-3; D may be TRBD2 (7 bases). Germline CDR1 and CDR2: SGDLS and YYNGEE. V was clipped by 0 bases and J by 2 bases, with 10 bases between them. The CDR3 is 15 residues long. CDR3 in amino acids: CASSVVGGATDTQYF. As DNA, the CDR3 is TGTGCCAGCAGCGTAGTAGGGGGGGCCACAGATACGCAGTATTTT. Complete variable domain (other parts from reference TRBV9 and TRBJ2-3): DSGVTQTPKHLITATGQRVTLRCSPRSGDLSVYWYQQSLDQGLQFLIQYYNGEERAKGNILERFSAQQFPDLHSELNLSSLELGDSALYFCASSVVGGATDTQYFGPGTRLTVL.

This chain uses TRBV4-3 with TRBJ1-1; no firm D call. Germline CDR1 LGHNA, CDR2 YSLEER. Trimming left V 0 bases short and J 1 base short, with 9 bases between. The CDR3 covers 15 residues. For the CDR3, the DNA is TGCGCCAGCAGCCAAGATCCGAACACGAACACTGAAGCTTTCTTT. Its translation: CASSQDPNTNTEAFF.

The V gene is TRBV19, the J gene TRBJ1-5, with 9 bases lining up with TRBD1. Trimming cost V 8 bases and J 7 bases; bases outside gene matches: 12. The CDR3 consists of 15 residues. Per germline, CDR1 LNHDA and CDR2 SQIVND (reference sequence). CDR3 amino acids: CASDVTGGAGQPQHF. CDR3 DNA sequence: TGTGCCAGTGACGTAACAGGGGGCGCAGGCCAGCCCCAGCATTTT.

The chain has TRBV7-3 and TRBJ2-3; TRBD2 aligns across 7 bases. Germline loops: CDR1 SGHTA, CDR2 FQGTGA. The junction had 4 bases not matched to a gene; V was cut back by 5 bases and J by 2 bases. The CDR3 totals 14 residues. For the CDR3, the DNA is TGTGCCAGCAGCCCCGGACTAGACACAGATACGCAGTATTTT. Translated, it gives CASSPGLDTDTQYF. Together with reference TRBV7-3 and TRBJ2-3, the CDR3 gives the full variable domain: GAGVSQTPSNKVTEKGKYVELRCDPISGHTALYWYRQSLGQGPEFLIYFQGTGAADDSGLPNDRFFAVRPEGSVSTLKIQRTERGDSAVYLCASSPGLDTDTQYFGPGTRLTVL.

The chain couples TRBV24-1 to TRBJ2-1; D not resolved. The CDR3 is 11 residues long. V lost 9 bases, J lost 6 bases, and 8 bases lay in between. Germline V lookup: CDR1 KGHDR, CDR2 SFDVKD. DNA for the CDR3: TGTGCCACCTCAGGATTCAATGAGCAGTTCTTC. This encodes CATSGFNEQFF.

This chain connects TRBV10-3 to TRBJ2-2; D call uncertain. Germline V lookup: CDR1 ENHRY, CDR2 SYGVKD. There are 13 residues in the CDR3. The V end lost 8 bases, the J end lost 6 bases, and 13 bases lay between the germline ends. CDR3 coding DNA: TGTGCCATCCATATCGACCTAGCCGGGGAGCTGTTTTTT. The encoded protein is CAIHIDLAGELFF.

The chain is built from TRBV11-2 and TRBJ2-4; TRBD1 matches 7 bases. The V gene end was trimmed by 5 bases and the J gene end by 3 bases; junction bases not matched to a gene: 13. The length of the CDR3 is 17 residues. Germline V CDR1 and CDR2: SGHAT, FQNNGV. CDR3 sequence reads: CASSRYLEGDSKNIQYF. The CDR3 coding sequence is TGTGCCAGCAGCCGCTACCTCGAGGGGGACAGCAAAAACATTCAGTACTTC.

CDR3 bases: TGTGCCAGCAGTACAGACTCTGGGGCCAACGTCCTGACTTTC. Amino acid sequence: CASSTDSGANVLTF. This chain connects TRBV2 to TRBJ2-6; D uncertain. The V gene lost 5 bases and the J gene lost 0 bases, with 5 bases spanning the gap. Germline CDR1 and CDR2: SNHLY and FYNNEI. This CDR3 comprises 14 residues.

The chain links TRBV9 to TRBJ2-7; TRBD2 agrees at 8 bases. V was pared by 0 bases and J by 4 bases, with 6 bases of the junction left unmatched. The CDR3 length is 15 residues. Per germline, CDR1 SGDLS and CDR2 YYNGEE. CDR3 protein: CASSVDAGGSYEQYF. CDR3 in DNA: TGTGCCAGCAGCGTAGATGCGGGAGGTTCTTACGAGCAGTACTTC.

Only a few counts were recorded for this clone. The rearrangement links TRBV7-9 to TRBJ2-7; no clear D. Between the trimmed V and J ends, which lost 11 bases and 1 base, there was a span of 15 bases. The CDR3 is 13 amino acids. Germline assignment: CDR1 SEHNR and CDR2 FQNEAQ (reference sequence). CDR3 residues: CAGSTLVSYEQYF. The CDR3, as DNA: TGTGCCGGTTCCACTCTAGTTTCCTACGAGCAGTACTTC.

V and J are TRBV30 and TRBJ1-1; 7 positions agree with TRBD1. The CDR3 extends over 12 amino acids. V shed 8 bases and J 10 bases; nucleotides not matched to a gene: 13. Germline V lookup: CDR1 GTSNPN, CDR2 SVGIG (reference sequence). The CDR3 DNA reads TGTGCCGGACCACTTGAGGGACAGAGAGCTTTCTTT. Translation gives CAGPLEGQRAFF.